The clone carrying this TCR beta chain was seen a single time. The CDR3 runs 15 residues. With 0 bases removed from V and 1 base from J, the gap between germline ends came to 12 bases. The germline V gene encodes CDR1 SQVTM and CDR2 ANQGSEA. Sequenced by immunoSEQ multiplex PCR; TCRdb stores in-frame clones only, minus some. The table has about 280,000 clones, roughly 85% seen once. This specimen comes from a study of blood T cell repertoires in COVID-19. The receptor's source is a human donor in a cohort sampled during active COVID-19. The sequenced material came from peripheral blood. The chain couples TRBV29-1 to TRBJ1-1, with D tentatively TRBD1 (6 bases). The CDR3 loop is CSVEDRQGPNTEAFF. The CDR3 nucleotides are TGCAGCGTTGAAGATAGGCAGGGGCCGAACACTGAAGCTTTCTTT.